The rows below give T cell receptor beta chains drawn from one sample of a study of CD8 T cells in Susac syndrome. TCRdb itself ran the immunoSEQ multiplex PCR reads through MiXCR, one entry per CDR3 protein. The data contain some 200,000 distinct CDR3 sequences, 90% to 97% of them seen just once; the ten biggest clones take up approximately 0.1%. Sequenced sample: CD4+ T cells from PBMCs. The receptors stem from a human donor with Susac syndrome. Both conserved end residues are trimmed from each CDR3. The order of the fields is V gene, CDR3 protein.

V: TRBV12-3/TRBV12-4
CDR3: ASSPSLEYSPLH

V: TRBV29-1
CDR3: SVYGQGYTEAF

V: TRBV29-1
CDR3: SVGKGTGNTIY

V: TRBV29-1
CDR3: SVALVQLNTEAF

V: TRBV7-9
CDR3: ASSRIQGAGGTEAF

V: TRBV20-1
CDR3: SAHDRNYGYT

V: TRBV29-1
CDR3: SVSSTSGGAGEQF

V: TRBV20-1
CDR3: SVPGPLGVPDTQY

V: TRBV27
CDR3: ASSSSKGPSSYNEQF

V: TRBV18
CDR3: ASSPHGETQY

V: TRBV29-1
CDR3: SAGTANSPLH

V: TRBV5-1
CDR3: ASSFIGSGANVLT

V: TRBV14
CDR3: ASSQDVGVYGYT

V: TRBV2
CDR3: ASSPGHPKEQF

V: TRBV28
CDR3: ASTTAYEQY

V: TRBV29-1
CDR3: SATSSGANVLT

V: TRBV15
CDR3: ATSRDWGRQKNSYEQY

V: TRBV24-1
CDR3: ATSDSAFLSTDTQY

V: TRBV12-5
CDR3: ASGLGSTGELF

V: TRBV20-1
CDR3: SATGRPYQETQY

V: TRBV30
CDR3: AWSVGTGESNEQF

V: TRBV5-1
CDR3: ASSLAGTSRGVYEQY

V: TRBV18
CDR3: ASSPRETEAF

V: TRBV2
CDR3: ASRGRQSTEAF

V: TRBV20-1
CDR3: SASQEVAGNTIY

V: TRBV18
CDR3: ASSPRRGNEQF

V: TRBV14
CDR3: ASSRDSVPQAAAF

V: TRBV3-1
CDR3: ASSQGRGAFRTDTQY

V: TRBV30
CDR3: AWRDYQETQY

V: TRBV29-1
CDR3: SVTTGTANIQY

V: TRBV7-3
CDR3: ASSLPPQETQY

V: TRBV20-1
CDR3: SAPEVGDYGYT

V: TRBV5-6
CDR3: ASSSDTPTAEAF

V: TRBV30
CDR3: AWSATSYNEQF

V: TRBV29-1
CDR3: SVSAGGQGNEQF

V: TRBV29-1
CDR3: SVERRTRDGYT

V: TRBV25-1
CDR3: ASSDSGPSTDTQY

V: TRBV30
CDR3: AWSRERGHSSYNEQF

V: TRBV20-1
CDR3: SALPGGAVQF

V: TRBV6-5
CDR3: ASRQGWSSYEQY

V: TRBV6-2/TRBV6-3
CDR3: ASRLLQGAGNTIY

V: TRBV12-3/TRBV12-4
CDR3: ASRGTAYEQY

V: TRBV19
CDR3: ASSIPGQGGAF

V: TRBV30
CDR3: AWSSTGRATDTQY